Shown below are 9 T cell receptor beta chains from a single sample sequenced in a study of vaccination and CD4 T cells after COVID-19. TCRdb fed the PCR reads into MiXCR, producing one record per CDR3 protein. The sample lists around 37,000 distinct CDR3 sequences, more than 30% occurring once. The sample's time point: late sampling 161 to 241 days after vaccination in three convalescent patients. Sequenced here: CD4+ T cells from blood, sampled about 7 months after SARS-CoV-2 vaccination. These receptor sequences come from a human donor who had recovered from COVID-19.

The chain joins TRBV15 to TRBJ2-1; D gene ambiguous. CDR1 LNHNV and CDR2 YYDKDF come from the germline V gene (reference sequence). This CDR3 is built from 17 residues. V lost 0 bases, J lost 0 bases, and 12 bases lay in between. The CDR3: CATSRDFRADSYNEQFF. CDR3 sequence (DNA): TGTGCCACCAGCAGAGATTTTCGGGCAGACTCCTACAATGAGCAGTTCTTC.

This chain links TRBV5-4 with TRBJ2-5, with D unclear. This CDR3 region has 13 residues. Germline V CDR1 and CDR2: SGHNT, YYREEE (reference sequence). Trimming took off 0 bases at V and 6 bases at J, with 9 bases between the two ends. CDR3 sequence: CASSLDYGKTQYF. CDR3 coding DNA: TGTGCCAGCAGCTTGGATTATGGAAAGACCCAGTACTTC.

This rearrangement joins TRBV24-1 to TRBJ2-1; 7 bases align to TRBD1. With 1 base clipped from V and 6 bases from J, the junction kept 2 bases outside the gene matches. Germline V CDR1 and CDR2: KGHDR, SFDVKD. The CDR3 is 14 residues long. CDR3 sequence (DNA): TGTGCCACCAGTGATTTTAACAGGGGCAATGAGCAGTTCTTC. The encoded protein is CATSDFNRGNEQFF.

This clonotype occurred a few times. The chain joins TRBV7-2 to TRBJ2-7, with a tentative D call TRBD1 (6 bases). V was shortened by 1 base and J by 2 bases, with 15 bases between the two germline ends. The V gene's germline CDR1 is SGHTA and CDR2 FQGNSA. The CDR3 has 16 amino acids. CDR3 bases: TGTGCCAGCAGCTTAGTCTTAGGACAGCGAACCTACGAGCAGTACTTC. The encoded protein is CASSLVLGQRTYEQYF.

The rearrangement uses TRBV4-1 and TRBJ1-2; D is uncertain. This CDR3 spans 15 amino acids. V lost 4 bases and J 3 bases, leaving 15 bases between the germline ends. The germline V gene has CDR1 MGHRA and CDR2 YSYEKL. CDR3 nucleotide sequence: TGCGCCAGCAGCCCCGGGTGGAGGTCCGACTATGGCTACACCTTC. Its protein product is CASSPGWRSDYGYTF.

V usage is TRBV4-1 and J usage is TRBJ1-2; maybe TRBD1 (5 bases). This CDR3 is 14 amino acids long. Germline V CDR1 and CDR2: MGHRA, YSYEKL. Trimming took off 0 bases at V and 8 bases at J, with 13 bases between the two ends. CDR3 in DNA: TGCGCCAGCAGCCAAGACGGAGGGGTAGGCGGCTACACCTTC. Residues: CASSQDGGVGGYTF.

J is TRBJ1-4 and V is TRBV15; D call uncertain. Germline CDR1 reads LNHNV; CDR2 reads YYDKDF (reference sequence). With 1 base removed from V and 0 bases from J, the gap between germline ends came to 6 bases. The CDR3 extends over 15 amino acids. The CDR3 nucleotides read TGTGCCACCAGCAGAGTTGGAGCAACTAATGAAAAACTGTTTTTT. Translating it yields CATSRVGATNEKLFF.

This clonotype came up a few times. The rearrangement joins TRBV19 to TRBJ2-5; D might be TRBD1 or TRBD2, each matching 5 bases. This CDR3 is built from 14 residues. Per germline, CDR1 LNHDA and CDR2 SQIVND (reference sequence). Trimming pared 4 bases from V and 0 bases from J, leaving 9 bases between. CDR3 sequence reads: CASSTGTNQETQYF. Here the CDR3 DNA reads TGTGCCAGTAGTACCGGGACCAACCAAGAGACCCAGTACTTC.

The J gene is TRBJ2-1, the V gene TRBV12-3 or TRBV12-4; TRBD2 agrees at 11 bases. V trimming: 5 bases; J trimming: 6 bases; junction bases outside the gene matches: 6. The CDR3 has 15 residues. CDR3 sequence reads: CASSTSGSTSNEQFF. The CDR3 coding sequence is TGTGCCAGCAGTACTAGCGGGAGCACGAGCAATGAGCAGTTCTTC.